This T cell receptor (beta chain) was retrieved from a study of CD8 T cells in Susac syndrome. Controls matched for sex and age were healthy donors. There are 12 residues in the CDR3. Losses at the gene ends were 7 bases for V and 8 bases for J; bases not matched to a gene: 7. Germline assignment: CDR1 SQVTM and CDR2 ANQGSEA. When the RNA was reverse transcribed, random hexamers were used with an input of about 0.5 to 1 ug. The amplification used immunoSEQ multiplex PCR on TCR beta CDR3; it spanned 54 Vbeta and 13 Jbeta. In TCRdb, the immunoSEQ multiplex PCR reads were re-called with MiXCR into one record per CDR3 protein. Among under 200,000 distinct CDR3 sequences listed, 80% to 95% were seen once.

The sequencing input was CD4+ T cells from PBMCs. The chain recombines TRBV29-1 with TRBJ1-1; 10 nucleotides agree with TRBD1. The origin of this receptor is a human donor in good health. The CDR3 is CSGRDRGGEAFF. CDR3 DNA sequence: TGCAGCGGGAGGGACAGGGGCGGAGAAGCTTTCTTT. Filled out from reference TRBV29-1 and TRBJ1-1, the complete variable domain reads SAVISQKPSRDICQRGTSLTIQCQVDSQVTMMFWYRQQPGQSLTLIATANQGSEATYESGFVIDKFPISRPNLTFSTLTVSNMSPEDSSIYLCSGRDRGGEAFFGQGTRLTVV.